These 26 T cell receptor beta chains originate from one sample sequenced in a study of cytomegalovirus exposure and HLA in healthy donors. The repertoire was sequenced with immunoSEQ multiplex PCR; TCRdb's copy has only in-frame clones and lacks some. The sample carries hundreds of thousands of clones, around 87% recorded once. The sequenced material came from PBMCs. Receptors originate from a woman aged 18-29 years in good health and CMV-seronegative.

This chain links TRBV27 with TRBJ2-2; no definite D call. V lost 1 base and J lost 4, with 10 bases in between. CDR3 length equals 15 residues. Germline V gene lookup returns CDR1 MNHEY and CDR2 SMNVEV (reference sequence). The chain's CDR3 is CASSLLNGPTGELFF. Here the CDR3 DNA reads TGTGCCAGCAGTTTATTAAACGGTCCCACCGGGGAGCTGTTTTTT.

V is TRBV5-1 and J is TRBJ2-1, with TRBD1 matching 7 bases. Trimming at V came to 4 bases and at J to 8 bases, leaving 6 bases not matched to a gene. CDR1 is SGHRS and CDR2 is YFSETQ in the germline V gene. The CDR3 extends over 13 amino acids. The CDR3 coding sequence is TGCGCCAGCAGCCCTACAGGGGCGCATGAGCAGTTCTTC. It yields the protein CASSPTGAHEQFF. Complete variable domain (other parts from reference TRBV5-1 and TRBJ2-1): KAGVTQTPRYLIKTRGQQVTLSCSPISGHRSVSWYQQTPGQGLQFLFEYFSETQRNKGNFPGRFSGRQFSNSRSEMNVSTLELGDSALYLCASSPTGAHEQFFGPGTRLTVL.

V and J are TRBV5-1 and TRBJ2-7, with 14 bases matching TRBD2. Germline V CDR1 and CDR2: SGHRS, YFSETQ. There are 16 residues in the CDR3. V lost 4 bases, J lost 7 bases, and 10 bases stayed unmatched. CDR3 protein: CASSPGLAGAQGEQYF. The CDR3 region has the DNA TGCGCCAGCAGCCCGGGACTAGCGGGAGCACAAGGGGAGCAGTACTTC.

J is TRBJ2-3 and V is TRBV5-6; D is unclear. The length of the CDR3 is 12 residues. V was trimmed by 1 base and J by 9 bases, leaving 9 bases between them. CDR1 and CDR2 from the germline V gene are SGHDT and YYEEEE. The CDR3 loop reads CASSLRLGTQYF. The CDR3 region has the DNA TGTGCCAGCAGCTTGCGACTCGGCACGCAGTATTTT.

The gene calls are TRBV30 and TRBJ2-3, with a possible D match to TRBD1 (6 bases). Germline CDR1 and CDR2: GTSNPN and SVGIG (reference sequence). The CDR3 consists of 13 residues. V gave up 7 bases and J gave up 4 bases, with 15 bases separating them. The CDR3 loop is CAFNGQSPDTQYF. Written as DNA, the CDR3 is TGTGCCTTTAACGGACAGTCGCCAGATACGCAGTATTTT.

The chain recombines TRBV16 with TRBJ1-4; D possibly corresponds to TRBD1 (6 bases). V was pared by 3 bases and J by 5 bases, with 13 bases between. From germline, CDR1 is KGHSY and CDR2 FQNENV. This CDR3 spans 15 amino acids. The CDR3 loop is CASSHLDRSNEKLFF. The DNA for the CDR3 is TGTGCCAGCAGCCACCTCGACAGGAGCAATGAAAAACTGTTTTTT. Looking up the rest from reference TRBV16 and TRBJ1-4 gives the full variable domain: GEEVAQTPKHLVRGEGQKAKLYCAPIKGHSYVFWYQQVLKNEFKFLISFQNENVFDETGMPKERFSAKCLPNSPCSLEIQATKLEDSAVYFCASSHLDRSNEKLFFGSGTQLSVL.

The CDR3 loop reads CASSERTSGRSEQYF. The CDR3 DNA reads as TGTGCCAGCAGTGAGAGGACTAGCGGGAGGAGCGAGCAGTACTTC. V is TRBV2 and J is TRBJ2-7, with 14 bases fitting TRBD2. The CDR3 consists of 15 residues. Germline V gene sequence: CDR1 SNHLY, CDR2 FYNNEI. The V gene end was trimmed by 3 bases and the J gene end by 6 bases; junction bases not matched to a gene: 4.

This sequence joins TRBV19 and TRBJ2-1, with D hard to call. The CDR3 consists of 12 residues. Looked up from germline, CDR1 is LNHDA and CDR2 is SQIVND (reference sequence). Between the trimmed V and J ends, which lost 2 bases and 7 bases, there was a span of 6 bases. DNA for the CDR3: TGTGCCAGTAGTATACAGGATAATGAGCAGTTCTTC. It is translated as CASSIQDNEQFF.

V and J are TRBV27 and TRBJ2-7; TRBD2 aligns across 8 bases. Germline V gene lookup returns CDR1 MNHEY and CDR2 SMNVEV (reference sequence). V trimming: 5 bases; J trimming: 0 bases; junction bases outside the gene matches: 9. The CDR3 loop spans 16 amino acids. The CDR3 here is CASSRTVAGSSYEQYF. The CDR3 DNA follows: TGTGCCAGCAGTCGCACAGTAGCGGGATCCTCCTACGAGCAGTACTTC.

This rearrangement joins TRBV15 to TRBJ1-2; a possible D gene is TRBD1 (6 bases). The germline V and J ends were trimmed by 4 bases and 4 bases, with 13 bases remaining between them. The V gene's germline CDR1 is LNHNV and CDR2 YYDKDF (reference sequence). The CDR3 consists of 14 residues. CDR3: CATSKQGPGYGYTF. The CDR3 coding sequence is TGTGCCACCAGCAAACAGGGTCCCGGCTATGGCTACACCTTC.

The chain uses TRBV4-3 and TRBJ1-3, with TRBD1 identical over 7 bases. V trimming: 4 bases; J trimming: 5 bases; junction bases outside the gene matches: 5. This CDR3 has 14 amino acids. Germline V gives CDR1 LGHNA, CDR2 YSLEER. For the CDR3, the DNA is TGCGCCAGCAGCCCCGGGACAGCAAGAAACACCATATATTTT. Residues: CASSPGTARNTIYF.

The genes are TRBV28 and TRBJ1-6; a possible D gene is TRBD1 (6 bases). The CDR3 length is 12 residues. Germline CDR1 reads MDHEN; CDR2 reads SYDVKM. Deletions cut 11 bases from V and 9 bases from J, with 14 bases between. The CDR3 DNA sequence: TGTGCCGCATGGACAGCCGGTTCACCCCTCCACTTT. As protein: CAAWTAGSPLHF.

This clone was seen a single time. J is TRBJ2-1 and V is TRBV7-9, with D unresolved. The CDR3 consists of 11 residues. The V gene's germline CDR1 is SEHNR and CDR2 FQNEAQ (reference sequence). CDR3 amino acids: CALSLSNEQFF. The CDR3 nucleotides are TGTGCACTGTCGTTGTCCAATGAGCAGTTCTTC.

The chain recombines TRBV27 with TRBJ2-5, with TRBD2 matching 11 bases. CDR1 and CDR2 (germline): MNHEY, SMNVEV (reference sequence). Trimming at V came to 8 bases and at J to 4 bases, leaving 9 bases not matched to a gene. The CDR3 covers 15 residues. The CDR3: CASRPQGLAGETQYF. CDR3 sequence (DNA): TGTGCCAGCCGACCCCAAGGACTAGCGGGAGAGACCCAGTACTTC.

The rearrangement links TRBV5-1 to TRBJ2-5, with D perhaps matching TRBD2 (6 bases). The V gene lost 1 base and the J gene lost 5 bases, with 18 bases spanning the gap. The CDR3 sequence is 16 residues long. CDR1 is SGHRS and CDR2 is YFSETQ in the germline V gene. In DNA, the CDR3 is TGCGCCAGCAGCTTGTTAGGCAGCGGCGGGATGGAGACCCAGTACTTC. This gives the protein CASSLLGSGGMETQYF.

The chain combines TRBV7-9 with TRBJ2-6, with 7 bases lining up with TRBD1. Germline-derived CDR1 and CDR2 are SEHNR and FQNEAQ (reference sequence). After removal of 7 bases from V and 1 base from J, the junction contained 16 bases not matched to a gene. The CDR3 extends over 19 amino acids. The CDR3 sequence is CASTPGQISVASGANVLTF. The CDR3 region has the DNA TGTGCCAGCACACCGGGACAGATCTCGGTAGCATCTGGGGCCAACGTCCTGACTTTC.

The genes are TRBV14 and TRBJ2-7; the match to TRBD2 covers 10 bases. V trimming: 1 base; J trimming: 2 bases; junction bases outside the gene matches: 8. There are 17 residues in the CDR3. The germline V gene has CDR1 SGHDN and CDR2 FVKESK. CDR3 sequence: CASSQVPAGGVTYEQYF. The CDR3 DNA reads as TGTGCCAGCAGCCAAGTCCCAGCGGGAGGGGTTACCTACGAGCAGTACTTC.

The chain links TRBV7-2 to TRBJ1-5, with 9 bases identical to TRBD1. The V gene end was trimmed by 5 bases and the J gene end by 6 bases; junction bases not matched to a gene: 5. The CDR3 totals 14 residues. Germline loops: CDR1 SGHTA, CDR2 FQGNSA. The DNA for the CDR3 is TGTGCCAGCAGCCCCCGACAGGGGGGTCAGCCCCAGCATTTT. It translates to CASSPRQGGQPQHF.

J is TRBJ1-2 and V is TRBV25-1; 8 bases line up with TRBD1. V shed 2 bases, J shed 10 bases, and the junction held 9 bases outside the gene matches. This CDR3 is built from 14 residues. Germline V gene data show CDR1 as MGHDK and CDR2 as SYGVNS. The CDR3 DNA sequence: TGTGCCAGCAGTGAAGGTTGGACAGGGTCGATCTACACCTTC. It is translated as CASSEGWTGSIYTF.

The chain employs TRBV27 and TRBJ1-4; TRBD1 might be the D (5 bases). The germline gives CDR1 MNHEY, CDR2 SMNVEV (reference sequence). Trimming took 5 bases from V and 4 from J, leaving 17 bases between them. This CDR3 has 16 residues. This chain's CDR3 is CASSLAGGAFNEKLFF. Written as DNA, the CDR3 is TGTGCCAGCAGTCTAGCGGGCGGGGCCTTTAATGAAAAACTGTTTTTT.

The gene calls are TRBV19 and TRBJ1-1; D remains ambiguous. Germline V gene sequence: CDR1 LNHDA, CDR2 SQIVND (reference sequence). Trimming took 0 bases from V and 1 from J, leaving 3 bases between them. This CDR3 contains 13 residues. In nucleotides, the CDR3 is TGTGCCAGTAGTATAGATCGGAACACTGAAGCTTTCTTT. This codes for CASSIDRNTEAFF.

The CDR3 DNA sequence: TGTGCCAGCAGCACTAGGCTCGGCACAGATACGCAGTATTTT. Protein product: CASSTRLGTDTQYF. J is TRBJ2-3 and V is TRBV27; D perhaps matches TRBD2 (5 bases). V shed 6 bases and J shed 1 base, with 11 bases lying between them. The CDR3 covers 14 residues. Per germline, CDR1 MNHEY and CDR2 SMNVEV (reference sequence).

This clone has only one observation. The rearrangement joins TRBV5-1 to TRBJ1-1; D ambiguous. The V and J ends lost 0 bases and 3 bases respectively, with 12 bases between them. Looked up from germline, CDR1 is SGHRS and CDR2 is YFSETQ. This CDR3 has 15 residues. In DNA, the CDR3 is TGCGCCAGCAGCTTGGCATCAAGACTTTACACTGAAGCTTTCTTT. The encoded protein is CASSLASRLYTEAFF. Full variable domain (rest looked up from reference TRBV5-1 and TRBJ1-1): KAGVTQTPRYLIKTRGQQVTLSCSPISGHRSVSWYQQTPGQGLQFLFEYFSETQRNKGNFPGRFSGRQFSNSRSEMNVSTLELGDSALYLCASSLASRLYTEAFFGQGTRLTVV.

This CDR3 reads CASSVTLRDNEQFF. DNA of the CDR3: TGTGCCAGCAGCGTTACCCTCAGGGACAATGAGCAGTTCTTC. This chain joins TRBV9 and TRBJ2-1; D possibly corresponds to TRBD1 (5 bases). The CDR3 consists of 14 residues. Per germline, CDR1 SGDLS and CDR2 YYNGEE. V was shortened by 2 bases and J by 5 bases, with 11 bases between the two germline ends.

V is TRBV4-3 and J is TRBJ2-3, with D possibly being TRBD2 (5 bases). Trimming cost V 8 bases and J 2 bases, with 14 bases left between them. CDR1 is LGHNA, CDR2 YSLEER, per germline. The CDR3 covers 14 residues. The CDR3 DNA sequence: TGCGCCAGCGCAGCCCAGCGGTACACAGATACGCAGTATTTT. This encodes CASAAQRYTDTQYF.

This chain connects TRBV10-2 to TRBJ2-6; TRBD1 agrees at 7 bases. The CDR3 spans 15 residues. Germline V gene lookup returns CDR1 WSHSY and CDR2 SAAADI. Losses at the gene ends were 5 bases for V and 12 bases for J; bases not matched to a gene: 13. The CDR3 DNA reads TGCGCCAGCAGTTATTCGAACAGGGGAAACAGCGTCCTGACTTTC. It codes for CASSYSNRGNSVLTF.